This is a list of T cell receptor beta chains from one sample in a study of T cells after yellow fever vaccination. TCRdb itself ran the 5' RACE reads through MiXCR, one entry per CDR3 protein. The sample carries approximately 550,000 distinct CDR3 sequences, approximately 12% recorded once. This specimen consisted of PBMCs, obtained on the day of the yellow fever booster vaccination. These TCRs come from a man aged 25 to 40 who received the YFV17D yellow fever vaccine. Both conserved end residues are part of each CDR3. Clone size, where shown, is once, few, many, or a class for clones that have expanded.

size: few
V: TRBV10-3
CDR3: CAISDGTSGREQYF

size: -
V: TRBV9
CDR3: CASGPQENEQYF

size: -
V: TRBV28
CDR3: CATDGGGWGTDTQYF

size: few
V: TRBV28
CDR3: CASRTNSRGVVSNEQFF

size: -
V: TRBV20-1
CDR3: CSASSTSSYEQYF

size: -
V: TRBV20-1
CDR3: CSARGAQGAGTEAFF

size: -
V: TRBV6-5
CDR3: CASSYRRVSYEQYF

size: -
V: TRBV27
CDR3: CASSFRDFRGYTF

size: few
V: TRBV20-1
CDR3: CSAGVAETQYF

size: few
V: TRBV6-1
CDR3: CASTQGTGHLSGANVLTF

size: many
V: TRBV28
CDR3: CASRPRDYADEQFF

size: few
V: TRBV18
CDR3: CASSPLGTSGSNTDTQYF

size: -
V: TRBV7-2
CDR3: CASSLWLAGPYEQYF

size: few
V: TRBV7-8
CDR3: CASSLAGGKYNEQFF

size: few
V: TRBV5-1
CDR3: CASSLAAGGLLRLLNYGYTF

size: few
V: TRBV5-5
CDR3: CASSLMGTDNSPLHF

size: few
V: TRBV7-9
CDR3: CASSKTHYEQYF

size: -
V: TRBV7-7
CDR3: CASSFTSGVQETQYF